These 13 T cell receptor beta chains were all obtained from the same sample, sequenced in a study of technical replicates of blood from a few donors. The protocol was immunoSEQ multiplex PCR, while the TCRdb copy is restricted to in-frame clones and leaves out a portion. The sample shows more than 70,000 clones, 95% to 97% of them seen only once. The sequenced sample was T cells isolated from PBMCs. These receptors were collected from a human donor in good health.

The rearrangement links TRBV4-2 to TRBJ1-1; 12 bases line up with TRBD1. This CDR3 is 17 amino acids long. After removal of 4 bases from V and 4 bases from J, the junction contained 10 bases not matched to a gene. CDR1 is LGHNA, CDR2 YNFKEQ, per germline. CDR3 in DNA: TGTGCCAGCAGCCTTTTACCCGGGACAGGGGGCTTCACTGAAGCTTTCTTT. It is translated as CASSLLPGTGGFTEAFF.

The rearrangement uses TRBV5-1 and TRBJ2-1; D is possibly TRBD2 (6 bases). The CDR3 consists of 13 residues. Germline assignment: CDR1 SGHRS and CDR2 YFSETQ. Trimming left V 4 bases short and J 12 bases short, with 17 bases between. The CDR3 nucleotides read TGCGCCAGCAGCATCCGGGACTCCGAGGGGCAGTTCTTC. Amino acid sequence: CASSIRDSEGQFF. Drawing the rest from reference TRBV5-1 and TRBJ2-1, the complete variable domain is KAGVTQTPRYLIKTRGQQVTLSCSPISGHRSVSWYQQTPGQGLQFLFEYFSETQRNKGNFPGRFSGRQFSNSRSEMNVSTLELGDSALYLCASSIRDSEGQFFGPGTRLTVL.

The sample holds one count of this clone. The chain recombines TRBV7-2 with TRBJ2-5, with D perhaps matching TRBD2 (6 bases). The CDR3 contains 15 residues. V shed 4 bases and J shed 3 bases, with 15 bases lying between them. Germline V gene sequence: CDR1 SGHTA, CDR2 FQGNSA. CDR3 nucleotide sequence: TGTGCCAGCAGCTCCCGGGGGATGAGGGAAGAGACCCAGTACTTC. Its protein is CASSSRGMREETQYF.

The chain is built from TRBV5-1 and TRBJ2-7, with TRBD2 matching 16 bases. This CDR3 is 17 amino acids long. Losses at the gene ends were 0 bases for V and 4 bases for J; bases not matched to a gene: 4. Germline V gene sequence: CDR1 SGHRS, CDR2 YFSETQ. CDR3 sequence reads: CASSLAKGLAGGYEQYF. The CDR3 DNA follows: TGCGCCAGCAGCTTGGCCAAGGGACTAGCGGGGGGGTACGAGCAGTACTTC.

The CDR3 DNA follows: TGTGCCAGCAGTTCTTGGGGGGGATCGGGTCAGCCCCAGCATTTT. Translating gives CASSSWGGSGQPQHF. The chain recombines TRBV27 with TRBJ1-5; tentatively, D is TRBD1 (5 bases). CDR1 MNHEY and CDR2 SMNVEV come from the germline V gene (reference sequence). V was trimmed by 4 bases and J by 6 bases, leaving 16 bases between them. This CDR3 is 15 amino acids long.

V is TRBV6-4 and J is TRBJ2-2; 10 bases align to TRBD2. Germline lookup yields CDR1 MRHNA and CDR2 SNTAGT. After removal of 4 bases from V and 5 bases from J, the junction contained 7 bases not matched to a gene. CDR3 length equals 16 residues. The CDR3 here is CASSVASGSTTGELFF. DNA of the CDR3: TGTGCCAGCAGTGTGGCTAGCGGGAGCACTACCGGGGAGCTGTTTTTT.

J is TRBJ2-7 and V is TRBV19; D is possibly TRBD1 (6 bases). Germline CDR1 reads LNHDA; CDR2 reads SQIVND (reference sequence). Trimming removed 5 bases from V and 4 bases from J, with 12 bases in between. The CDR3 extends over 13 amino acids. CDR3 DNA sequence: TGTGCCAGTAGTGACGACAGGCTATACGAGCAGTACTTC. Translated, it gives CASSDDRLYEQYF.

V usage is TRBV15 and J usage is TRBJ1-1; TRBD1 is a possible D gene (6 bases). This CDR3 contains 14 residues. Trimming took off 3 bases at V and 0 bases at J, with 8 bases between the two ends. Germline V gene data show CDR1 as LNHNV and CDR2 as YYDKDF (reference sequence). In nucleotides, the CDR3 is TGTGCCACCAGCAGCAGGGGCATGAACACTGAAGCTTTCTTT. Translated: CATSSRGMNTEAFF. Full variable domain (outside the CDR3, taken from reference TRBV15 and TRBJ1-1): DAMVIQNPRYQVTQFGKPVTLSCSQTLNHNVMYWYQQKSSQAPKLLFHYYDKDFNNEADTPDNFQSRRPNTSFCFLDIRSPGLGDTAMYLCATSSRGMNTEAFFGQGTRLTVV.

CDR3 DNA sequence: TGTGCCAGCAGTCGACAGAGCAACTATGGCTACACCTTC. Translated, it gives CASSRQSNYGYTF. J is TRBJ1-2 and V is TRBV25-1; TRBD1 might be the D (5 bases). This CDR3 is 13 amino acids long. Germline V gene data show CDR1 as MGHDK and CDR2 as SYGVNS. Trimming took off 5 bases at V and 2 bases at J, with 9 bases between the two ends.

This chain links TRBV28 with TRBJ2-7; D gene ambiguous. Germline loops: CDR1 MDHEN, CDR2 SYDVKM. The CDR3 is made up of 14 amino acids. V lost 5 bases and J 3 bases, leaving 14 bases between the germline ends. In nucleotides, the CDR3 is TGTGCCAGCAGTAAAACCTGGGCCTTCTACGAGCAGTACTTC. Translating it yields CASSKTWAFYEQYF.

As DNA, the CDR3 is TGTGCCAGCAGCTCGGACAGGGCCGGGGCCAACGTCCTGACTTTC. Protein sequence: CASSSDRAGANVLTF. The chain couples TRBV5-4 to TRBJ2-6; TRBD1 agrees at 8 bases. The germline V gene encodes CDR1 SGHNT and CDR2 YYREEE (reference sequence). Germline trimming cut 3 bases from V and 4 bases from J; bases unmatched to any gene: 3. This CDR3 comprises 15 residues.

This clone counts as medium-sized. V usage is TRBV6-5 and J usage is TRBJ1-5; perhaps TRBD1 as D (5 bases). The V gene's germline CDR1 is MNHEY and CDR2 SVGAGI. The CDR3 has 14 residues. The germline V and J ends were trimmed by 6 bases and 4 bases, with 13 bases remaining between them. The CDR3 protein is CASSAGLQNQPQHF. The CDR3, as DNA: TGTGCCAGCAGCGCGGGACTACAAAATCAGCCCCAGCATTTT.

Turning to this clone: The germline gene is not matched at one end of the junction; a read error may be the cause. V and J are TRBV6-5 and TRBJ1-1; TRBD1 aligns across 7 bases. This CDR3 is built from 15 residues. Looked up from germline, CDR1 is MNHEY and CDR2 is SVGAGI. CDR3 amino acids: CASKKLTGANAEAFF. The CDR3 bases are TGTGCCAGCAAGAAACTAACAGGGGCGAACGCTGAAGCTTTCTTT.